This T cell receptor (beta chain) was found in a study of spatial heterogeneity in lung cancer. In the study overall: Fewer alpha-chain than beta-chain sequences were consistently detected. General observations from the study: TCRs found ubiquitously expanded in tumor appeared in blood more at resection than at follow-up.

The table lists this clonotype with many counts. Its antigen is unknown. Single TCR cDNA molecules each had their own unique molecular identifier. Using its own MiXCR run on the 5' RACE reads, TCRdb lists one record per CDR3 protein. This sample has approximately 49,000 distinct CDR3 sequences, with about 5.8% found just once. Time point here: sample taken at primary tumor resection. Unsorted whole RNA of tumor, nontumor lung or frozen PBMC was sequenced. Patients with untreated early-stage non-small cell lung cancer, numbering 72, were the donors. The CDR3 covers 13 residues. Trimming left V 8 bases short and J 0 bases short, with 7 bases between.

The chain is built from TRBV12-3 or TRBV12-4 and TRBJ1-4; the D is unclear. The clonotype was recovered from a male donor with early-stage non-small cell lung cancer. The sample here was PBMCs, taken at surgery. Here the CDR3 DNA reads TGTGCCAGCCGGGAGTCAACTAATGAAAAACTGTTTTTT. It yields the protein CASRESTNEKLFF.